This TCR beta chain was identified during a study of blood T cell repertoires in COVID-19. Only in-frame clones appear in the TCRdb table, and some are missing; sequencing was by immunoSEQ multiplex PCR. The sample has around 240,000 clones, around 83% seen once; the top ten hold approximately 7.4%. This clone showed up just a few times. The CDR3 spans 18 residues. Per germline, CDR1 MGHRA and CDR2 YSYEKL. Trimming at V came to 5 bases and at J to 7 bases, leaving 15 bases not matched to a gene. Source material: peripheral blood. This sequence was found in a woman in her forties or fifties with acute or convalescent COVID-19. The chain couples TRBV4-1 to TRBJ1-6; 9 bases line up with TRBD1. DNA of the CDR3: TGCGCCAGCAGCACTGTAAAAACCCGGGACAGGGAGAATTCACCCCTCCACTTT. Encoded protein: CASSTVKTRDRENSPLHF.